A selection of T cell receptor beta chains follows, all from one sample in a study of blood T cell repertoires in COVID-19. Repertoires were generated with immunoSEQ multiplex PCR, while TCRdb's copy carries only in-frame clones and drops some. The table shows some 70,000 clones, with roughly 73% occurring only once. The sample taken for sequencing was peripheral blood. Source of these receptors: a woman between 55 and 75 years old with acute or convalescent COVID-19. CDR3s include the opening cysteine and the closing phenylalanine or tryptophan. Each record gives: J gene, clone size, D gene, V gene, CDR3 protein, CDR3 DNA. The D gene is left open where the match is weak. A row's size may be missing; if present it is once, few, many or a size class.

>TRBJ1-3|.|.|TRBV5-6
CASSGSRDGGNTIYF
TGTGCCAGCAGCGGGAGTAGAGACGGAGGAAACACCATATATTTT
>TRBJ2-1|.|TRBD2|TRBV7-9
CASSLLGVGGTSYNEQFF
TGTGCCAGCAGCTTATTAGGCGTCGGGGGGACCTCCTACAATGAGCAGTTCTTC
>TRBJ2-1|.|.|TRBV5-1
CASSFSGSYNEQFF
TGCGCCAGCAGCTTTAGCGGCTCCTACAATGAGCAGTTCTTC
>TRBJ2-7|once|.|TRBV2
CASSESEGVHAYEQYF
TGTGCCAGCAGTGAAAGTGAGGGGGTGCACGCCTACGAGCAGTACTTC
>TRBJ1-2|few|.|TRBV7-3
CASSQGNNYGYTF
TGTGCCAGCAGTCAGGGTAATAACTATGGCTACACCTTC
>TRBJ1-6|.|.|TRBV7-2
CASSPPGGSPLHF
TGTGCCAGCAGCCCCCCGGGGGGCTCACCCCTCCACTTT
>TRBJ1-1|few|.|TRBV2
CASVRGQSNTEAFF
TGTGCCAGCGTTAGGGGACAATCGAACACTGAAGCTTTCTTT
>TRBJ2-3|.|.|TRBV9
CASSAHRGLPTDTQYF
TGTGCCAGCAGCGCCCACAGGGGACTTCCCACAGATACGCAGTATTTT
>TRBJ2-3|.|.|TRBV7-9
CASSFPGKSPDTQYF
TGTGCCAGCAGCTTTCCAGGGAAATCGCCAGATACGCAGTATTTT
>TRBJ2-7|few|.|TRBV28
CASSFQYYEQYF
TGTGCCAGCAGTTTTCAGTACTACGAGCAGTACTTC
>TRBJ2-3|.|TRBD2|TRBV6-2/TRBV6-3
CASSAGTRLGDTQYF
TGTGCCAGCAGTGCCGGGACTAGATTAGGAGATACGCAGTATTTT
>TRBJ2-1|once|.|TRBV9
CASSAGGTYNEQFF
TGTGCCAGCAGCGCCGGGGGAACCTACAATGAGCAGTTCTTC
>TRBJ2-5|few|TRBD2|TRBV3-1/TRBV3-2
CASSPGLAGGGPGTQYF
TGTGCCAGCAGCCCGGGACTAGCGGGCGGCGGGCCAGGGACCCAGTACTTC
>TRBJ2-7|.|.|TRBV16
CASSLSDSSSYEQYF
TGTGCCAGCAGCCTCTCGGACAGCAGCTCCTACGAGCAGTACTTC
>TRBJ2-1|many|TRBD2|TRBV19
CASSESGLVTYEQFF
TGTGCCAGTAGTGAATCGGGACTAGTGACGTATGAGCAGTTCTTC
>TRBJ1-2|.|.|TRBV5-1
CASSLVARGAAEKSYGYTF
TGCGCCAGCAGCTTGGTGGCCCGGGGAGCAGCCGAGAAATCCTATGGCTACACCTTC
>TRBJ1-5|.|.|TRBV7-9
CASSLGSSQPQHF
TGTGCCAGCAGCTTAGGCAGTTCCCAGCCCCAGCATTTT
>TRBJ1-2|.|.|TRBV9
CASSVDSGFYGYTF
TGTGCCAGCAGCGTAGATTCGGGATTCTATGGCTACACCTTC
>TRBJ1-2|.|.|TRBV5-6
CASSLGEDSRVYGYTF
TGTGCCAGCAGCTTGGGCGAGGACTCGAGGGTCTATGGCTACACCTTC
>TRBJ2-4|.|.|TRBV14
CASSQDERLIQYF
TGTGCCAGCAGCCAAGATGAGCGATTGATTCAGTACTTC
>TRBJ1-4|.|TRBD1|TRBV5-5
CASRPDRAGSNEKLFF
TGTGCCAGCAGGCCAGACAGGGCGGGCTCAAATGAAAAACTGTTTTTT
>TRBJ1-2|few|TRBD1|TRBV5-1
CASSGTDTNYGYTF
TGCGCCAGCAGCGGGACAGATACAAACTATGGCTACACCTTC
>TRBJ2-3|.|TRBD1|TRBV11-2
CASGLGGKDTQYF
TGTGCCAGCGGATTAGGGGGCAAGGATACGCAGTATTTT
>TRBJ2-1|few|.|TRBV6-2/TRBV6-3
CASSYSRTVQNEQFF
TGTGCCAGCAGTTACTCGCGGACAGTCCAGAATGAGCAGTTCTTC
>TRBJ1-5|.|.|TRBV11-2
CASSLNLDRNQPQHF
TGTGCCAGCAGCTTAAATCTAGACAGGAATCAGCCCCAGCATTTT
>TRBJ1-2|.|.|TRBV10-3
CAIPTVYGYTF
TGTGCCATCCCCACGGTTTATGGCTACACCTTC
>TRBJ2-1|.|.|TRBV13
CASSLGGHYNEQFF
TGTGCCAGCAGCTTAGGGGGACACTACAATGAGCAGTTCTTC
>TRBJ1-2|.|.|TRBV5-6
CASSVNTGLADNYTF
TGTGCCAGCAGCGTGAATACAGGGCTGGCCGATAACTACACCTTC
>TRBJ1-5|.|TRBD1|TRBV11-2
CASSRTGGWPQHF
TGTGCCAGCAGCCGGACAGGGGGGTGGCCCCAGCATTTT
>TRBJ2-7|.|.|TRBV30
CAWSVQNRIYEQYF
TGTGCCTGGAGTGTACAAAACAGGATCTACGAGCAGTACTTC
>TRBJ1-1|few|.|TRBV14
CASSQAAGGNTEAFF
TGTGCCAGCAGCCAAGCGGCAGGAGGGAACACTGAAGCTTTCTTT
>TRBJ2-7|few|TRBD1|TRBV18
CASSPGDRAGYEQYF
TGTGCCAGCTCACCAGGGGACAGGGCTGGCTACGAGCAGTACTTC
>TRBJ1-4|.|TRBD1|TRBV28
CASSGDRGRAEKLFF
TGTGCCAGCAGTGGGGACAGGGGCCGGGCTGAAAAACTGTTTTTT
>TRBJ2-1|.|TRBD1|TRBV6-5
CASSLQGAWDNEQFF
TGTGCCAGCAGTTTACAGGGGGCCTGGGACAATGAGCAGTTCTTC
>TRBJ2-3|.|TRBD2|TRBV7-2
CASSLVGRLAGRGTQYF
TGTGCCAGCAGCTTAGTAGGGAGACTAGCGGGGCGGGGTACGCAGTATTTT
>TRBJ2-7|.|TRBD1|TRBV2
CASTYGTGAYEQYF
TGTGCCAGCACATACGGGACAGGGGCCTACGAGCAGTACTTC
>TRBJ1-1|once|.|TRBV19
CASSGRTETTEAFF
TGTGCCAGTAGTGGCCGGACAGAGACAACCGAAGCTTTCTTT
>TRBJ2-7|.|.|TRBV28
CASIEGSGGEQYF
TGTGCCAGCATCGAGGGCTCAGGGGGGGAGCAGTACTTC
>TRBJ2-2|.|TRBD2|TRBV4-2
CASSHLRAGLAGGNTGELFF
TGTGCCAGCAGCCACCTTAGGGCCGGACTAGCGGGGGGAAACACCGGGGAGCTGTTTTTT
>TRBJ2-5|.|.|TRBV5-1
CASSLRQVEETQYF
TGCGCCAGCAGCCTACGACAGGTAGAAGAGACCCAGTACTTC
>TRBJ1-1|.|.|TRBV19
CASSVGGVLEAFF
TGTGCCAGTAGTGTAGGAGGAGTACTTGAAGCTTTCTTT
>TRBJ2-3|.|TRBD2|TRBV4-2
CASRFRSGGAVDTQYF
TGTGCCAGCAGGTTCAGGAGCGGGGGGGCCGTAGATACGCAGTATTTT
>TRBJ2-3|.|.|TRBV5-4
CASSTGQGGDTQYF
TGTGCCAGCAGCACCGGACAGGGAGGGGATACGCAGTATTTT
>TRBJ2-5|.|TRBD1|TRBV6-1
CASSEWGRGQETQYF
TGTGCCAGCAGTGAATGGGGCAGGGGGCAAGAGACCCAGTACTTC
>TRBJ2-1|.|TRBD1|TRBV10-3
CAIRGTVYNEQFF
TGTGCCATCCGAGGGACAGTTTACAATGAGCAGTTCTTC
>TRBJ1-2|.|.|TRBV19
CASRTLGGGNGYTF
TGTGCCAGTAGGACCCTGGGAGGGGGGAATGGCTACACCTTC
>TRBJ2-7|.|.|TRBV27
CASSSVQGASYEQYF
TGTGCCAGCAGTTCCGTCCAAGGGGCCTCCTACGAGCAGTACTTC
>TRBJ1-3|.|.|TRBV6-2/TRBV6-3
CASSPRDKPSGNTIYF
TGTGCCAGCAGCCCTCGGGATAAACCCTCTGGAAACACCATATATTTT
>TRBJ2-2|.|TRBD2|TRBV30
CAWWTSGTNTGELFF
TGTGCCTGGTGGACTAGCGGAACGAACACCGGGGAGCTGTTTTTT
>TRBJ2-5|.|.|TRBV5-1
CASSSNVGGRETQYF
TGCGCCAGCAGCTCGAACGTTGGCGGTAGGGAGACCCAGTACTTC
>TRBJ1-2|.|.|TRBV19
CASSIETFGQSMSADYGYTF
TGTGCCAGTAGTATCGAAACCTTCGGACAGTCTATGAGTGCGGACTATGGCTACACCTTC
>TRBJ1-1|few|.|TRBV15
CATSRAGGSNTEAFF
TGTGCCACCAGCAGAGCCGGGGGTTCAAACACTGAAGCTTTCTTT
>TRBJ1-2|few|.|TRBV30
CAWREGLSLGYTF
TGTGCCTGGAGGGAGGGGCTCAGCCTTGGCTACACCTTC